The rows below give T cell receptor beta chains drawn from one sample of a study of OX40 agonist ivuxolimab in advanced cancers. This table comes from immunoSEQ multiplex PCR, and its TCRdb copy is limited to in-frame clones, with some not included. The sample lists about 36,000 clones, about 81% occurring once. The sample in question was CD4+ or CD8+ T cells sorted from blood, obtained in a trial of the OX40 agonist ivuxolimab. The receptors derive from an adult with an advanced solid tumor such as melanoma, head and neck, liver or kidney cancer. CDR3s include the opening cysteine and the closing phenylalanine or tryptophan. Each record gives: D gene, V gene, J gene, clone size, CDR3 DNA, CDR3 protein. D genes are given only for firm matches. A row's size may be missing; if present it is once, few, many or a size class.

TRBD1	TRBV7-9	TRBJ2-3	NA	TGTGCCAGCAGCTCCGGACAGGGCCTTCCAGATACGCAGTATTTT	CASSSGQGLPDTQYF
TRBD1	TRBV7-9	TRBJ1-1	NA	TGTGCCAGCAGCTTATTCCCCCGCGGGACAGGCTTCATGAACACTGAAGCTTTCTTT	CASSLFPRGTGFMNTEAFF
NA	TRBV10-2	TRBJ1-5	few	TGCGCCAGCAGTGAGGGCAATCAGCCCCAGCATTTT	CASSEGNQPQHF
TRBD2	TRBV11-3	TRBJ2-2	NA	TGTGCCAGCAGCTCACGGACTAGCGGGGGAATCACCGGGGAGCTGTTTTTT	CASSSRTSGGITGELFF
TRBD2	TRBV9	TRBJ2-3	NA	TGTGCCAGCAGCCTTAGCGGGAGCAGCTCCACAGATACGCAGTATTTT	CASSLSGSSSTDTQYF
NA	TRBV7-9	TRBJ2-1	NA	TGTGCCAGCAGCTTAAGCCGCTCCTACAATGAGCAGTTCTTC	CASSLSRSYNEQFF
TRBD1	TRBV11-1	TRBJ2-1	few	TGTGCCAGCAGCCCAAGTTGGACAGGGTTATACAATGAGCAGTTCTTC	CASSPSWTGLYNEQFF
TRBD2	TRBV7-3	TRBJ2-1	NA	TGTGCCAGCAGCCCAGGGACTAGCGGGATGGATGAGCAGTTCTTC	CASSPGTSGMDEQFF
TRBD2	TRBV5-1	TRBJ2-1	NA	TGCGCCAGCAGCTCCAGCGGGGGCGCAATCAATGAGCAGTTCTTC	CASSSSGGAINEQFF
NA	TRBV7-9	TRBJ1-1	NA	TGTGCCAGCAGCCCCCTTGCCGGGGGCACTGAAGCTTTCTTT	CASSPLAGGTEAFF
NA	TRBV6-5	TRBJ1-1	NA	TGTGCCAGCAGTTACTCAGGGGTGACTGAAGCTTTCTTT	CASSYSGVTEAFF
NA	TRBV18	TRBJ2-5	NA	TGTGCCAGCTCACCCAGGGGGGGAGATCAAGAGACCCAGTACTTC	CASSPRGGDQETQYF
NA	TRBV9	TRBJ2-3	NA	TGTGCCAGCAGCGTAGAGGCAGATACGCAGTATTTT	CASSVEADTQYF
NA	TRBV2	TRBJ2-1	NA	TGTGCCAGCAGTGAAGCGGGGGGCCTCAATGAGCAGTTCTTC	CASSEAGGLNEQFF
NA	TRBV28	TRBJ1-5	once	TGTGCCAGCAGTCCTCCTGCCCGCAATCAGCCCCAGCATTTT	CASSPPARNQPQHF
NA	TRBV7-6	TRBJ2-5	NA	TGTGCCGTCCGCCCCGGGAACGTTCAAACGGAGACCCAGTACTTC	CAVRPGNVQTETQYF
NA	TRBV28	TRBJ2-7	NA	TGTGCCAGCAGTTTATCTGTTCGGAGGGGGTACGAGCAGTACTTC	CASSLSVRRGYEQYF
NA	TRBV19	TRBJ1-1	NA	TGTGCCAGTTCCACCGAATACAGGTTATCTGAAGCTTTCTTT	CASSTEYRLSEAFF
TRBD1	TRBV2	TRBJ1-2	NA	TGTGCCAGCAGTATCGGGGGCCGGGACAGGGGGCCTCTGAGAGGCTACACCTTC	CASSIGGRDRGPLRGYTF
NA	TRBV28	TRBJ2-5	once	TGTGCCAGCAGTGCCCAGATGACACCTGGAGGAGAGACCCAGTACTTC	CASSAQMTPGGETQYF
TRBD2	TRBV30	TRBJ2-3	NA	TGTGCCTGGAGTGTAAAACTCACGGCGGGGGGGTCGTTAGATACGCAGTATTTT	CAWSVKLTAGGSLDTQYF
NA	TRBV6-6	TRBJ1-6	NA	TGTGCCAGCAGTGGTGACGTCTCACCCCTCCACTTT	CASSGDVSPLHF
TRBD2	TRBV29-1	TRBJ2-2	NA	TGCAGCGCCACCCCGAGCAGCGGGGGGGCCCCCGGGGAGCTGTTTTTT	CSATPSSGGAPGELFF
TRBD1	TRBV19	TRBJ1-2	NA	TGTGCCAGTAGTATTGACAGGGTCCTCTATGGCTACACCTTC	CASSIDRVLYGYTF
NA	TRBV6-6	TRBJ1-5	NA	TGTGCCAGCAGTTACGCCTCGCAGCCCCAGCATTTT	CASSYASQPQHF
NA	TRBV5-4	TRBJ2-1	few	TGTGCCAGCAGCTTGGCCGGAGGAAGCCGCGGCAATGAGCAGTTCTTC	CASSLAGGSRGNEQFF
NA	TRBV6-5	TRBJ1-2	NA	TGTGCCAGCAGTTACCAGCAGGGCAATGGCTACACCTTC	CASSYQQGNGYTF